Listed below are T cell receptor beta chains from one sample, sequenced in a study of CD4 and CD8 cells across lung adenocarcinoma regions. MiXCR was run by TCRdb on the PCR reads, yielding one entry per CDR3 protein. The sample includes about 1,900 distinct CDR3 sequences, more than 60% seen only once; the top ten take roughly 37%. The sequenced sample was CD4+ T cells from the margin of a lung tumor. Every receptor here comes from a female donor with lung adenocarcinoma. The CD4 and CD8 labels of this study may be unreliable. CDR3s include the opening cysteine and the closing phenylalanine or tryptophan. A D gene is named only where the DNA matches it firmly. Some rows have no size entry. The others give once, few or many, or a class for an expanded clone.

d_call: .
v_call: TRBV7-6
clone_size: few
j_call: TRBJ2-5
cdr3_aa: CASSQGGGRETQYF
cdr3_nt: TGTGCCAGCAGCCAGGGAGGGGGCCGGGAGACCCAGTACTTC

d_call: TRBD2
v_call: TRBV6-5
clone_size: large
j_call: TRBJ2-7
cdr3_aa: CASSYSIAGGRNEQYF
cdr3_nt: TGTGCCAGCAGTTACTCGATAGCGGGAGGTAGGAACGAGCAGTACTTC

d_call: TRBD2
v_call: TRBV11-2
clone_size: .
j_call: TRBJ2-5
cdr3_aa: CASSPTSGTGETQYF
cdr3_nt: TGTGCCAGCAGCCCAACTAGCGGGACGGGAGAGACCCAGTACTTC

d_call: TRBD1
v_call: TRBV6-5
clone_size: .
j_call: TRBJ2-5
cdr3_aa: CASSFRDREQETQYF
cdr3_nt: TGTGCCAGCAGTTTCCGGGACAGGGAACAAGAGACCCAGTACTTC

d_call: TRBD1
v_call: TRBV6-1
clone_size: .
j_call: TRBJ2-3
cdr3_aa: CASSEGQGADTQYF
cdr3_nt: TGTGCCAGCAGTGAAGGGCAGGGGGCGGATACGCAGTATTTT

d_call: TRBD2
v_call: TRBV27
clone_size: large
j_call: TRBJ2-3
cdr3_aa: CASSSRLAGGTDTQYF
cdr3_nt: TGTGCCAGCAGTTCCCGACTAGCGGGAGGCACAGATACGCAGTATTTT

d_call: .
v_call: TRBV27
clone_size: .
j_call: TRBJ2-5
cdr3_aa: CASTNGGGDENTQYF
cdr3_nt: TGTGCCAGCACCAACGGGGGCGGGGACGAAAACACCCAGTACTTC

d_call: .
v_call: TRBV6-1
clone_size: .
j_call: TRBJ2-3
cdr3_aa: CVCRMTGKNIQYF
cdr3_nt: TGTGTCTGCAGGATGACAGGCAAAAATATTCAGTATTTT

d_call: TRBD1
v_call: TRBV28
clone_size: .
j_call: TRBJ2-7
cdr3_aa: CASRAGTGLYEQYF
cdr3_nt: TGTGCCAGCAGGGCCGGGACAGGTCTCTACGAGCAGTACTTC

d_call: TRBD1
v_call: TRBV6-1
clone_size: .
j_call: TRBJ1-2
cdr3_aa: CASSATGGAYGYTF
cdr3_nt: TGTGCCAGCAGTGCGACAGGGGGCGCGTATGGCTACACCTTC

d_call: .
v_call: TRBV10-1
clone_size: .
j_call: TRBJ2-1
cdr3_aa: CASSERNEQFF
cdr3_nt: TGCGCCAGCAGTGAACGAAATGAGCAGTTCTTC

d_call: .
v_call: TRBV6-1
clone_size: few
j_call: TRBJ2-1
cdr3_aa: CASSARVTYNEQFF
cdr3_nt: TGTGCCAGCAGTGCTAGGGTAACCTACAATGAGCAGTTCTTC

d_call: .
v_call: TRBV6-1
clone_size: large
j_call: TRBJ2-2
cdr3_aa: CASSEAWRSGELFF
cdr3_nt: TGTGCCAGCAGTGAAGCGTGGAGGTCCGGGGAGCTGTTTTTT

d_call: .
v_call: TRBV9
clone_size: .
j_call: TRBJ2-3
cdr3_aa: CASSVDQRYTDTQYF
cdr3_nt: TGTGCCAGCAGCGTAGATCAGCGGTACACAGATACGCAGTATTTT

d_call: TRBD1
v_call: TRBV30
clone_size: few
j_call: TRBJ1-1
cdr3_aa: CAANPGQGATEAFF
cdr3_nt: TGTGCCGCCAACCCGGGACAGGGGGCCACTGAAGCTTTCTTT

d_call: .
v_call: TRBV27
clone_size: .
j_call: TRBJ2-3
cdr3_aa: CASSLGGFTDTQYF
cdr3_nt: TGTGCCAGCAGTTTGGGCGGGTTCACAGATACGCAGTATTTT

d_call: .
v_call: TRBV7-2
clone_size: .
j_call: TRBJ2-4
cdr3_aa: CASSLGDGPNIQYF
cdr3_nt: TGTGCCAGCAGCTTAGGGGACGGACCAAACATTCAGTACTTC

d_call: .
v_call: TRBV10-1
clone_size: .
j_call: TRBJ2-1
cdr3_aa: CASSERTDYNEQFF
cdr3_nt: TGCGCCAGCAGTGAACGGACGGATTACAATGAGCAGTTCTTC

d_call: TRBD2
v_call: TRBV10-3
clone_size: .
j_call: TRBJ2-7
cdr3_aa: CATNLAGVSYEQYF
cdr3_nt: TGTGCCACGAACCTAGCGGGGGTCTCCTACGAGCAGTACTTC

d_call: .
v_call: TRBV6-1
clone_size: few
j_call: TRBJ2-1
cdr3_aa: CASSPSTGQGAIAGGRGQFF
cdr3_nt: TGTGCCAGCAGCCCTTCAACGGGACAGGGGGCAATAGCGGGAGGGAGAGGGCAGTTCTTC

d_call: TRBD2
v_call: TRBV27
clone_size: few
j_call: TRBJ2-5
cdr3_aa: CASSLLMGGQETQYF
cdr3_nt: TGTGCCAGCAGTTTATTGATGGGGGGGCAAGAGACCCAGTACTTC

d_call: .
v_call: TRBV11-1
clone_size: medium-sized
j_call: TRBJ2-1
cdr3_aa: CASSRRLRGDEQFF
cdr3_nt: TGTGCCAGCAGCCGTCGGCTACGGGGAGATGAGCAGTTCTTC

d_call: TRBD2
v_call: TRBV27
clone_size: .
j_call: TRBJ2-5
cdr3_aa: CASKSSGRGETQYF
cdr3_nt: TGTGCCAGCAAAAGTAGCGGGAGGGGAGAGACCCAGTACTTC

d_call: .
v_call: TRBV10-3
clone_size: large
j_call: TRBJ2-6
cdr3_aa: CAFLSGQSGANVLTF
cdr3_nt: TGTGCCTTCCTATCTGGACAGTCTGGGGCCAACGTCCTGACTTTC

d_call: .
v_call: TRBV6-5
clone_size: .
j_call: TRBJ2-5
cdr3_aa: CASSSEIQETQYF
cdr3_nt: TGTGCCAGCAGTTCCGAGATCCAAGAGACCCAGTACTTC

d_call: TRBD1
v_call: TRBV19
clone_size: .
j_call: TRBJ2-1
cdr3_aa: CASSINRGSYNEQFF
cdr3_nt: TGTGCCAGTAGTATTAACAGGGGGTCCTACAATGAGCAGTTCTTC

d_call: .
v_call: TRBV6-1
clone_size: .
j_call: TRBJ2-2
cdr3_aa: CAGTKAGRTDALYF
cdr3_nt: TGTGCCGGTACTAAGGCGGGGCGCACAGATGCGCTGTATTTT

d_call: .
v_call: TRBV6-1
clone_size: large
j_call: TRBJ2-3
cdr3_aa: CASRMTGVNTQYF
cdr3_nt: TGTGCCAGCAGGATGACAGGCGTTAATACGCAGTATTTT